The clone carrying this T cell receptor (beta chain) has only one observation. Its antigen remains unidentified. The data belong to a study of cytomegalovirus exposure and HLA in healthy donors. About the study: In an early release, HLA-typed donors contributed roughly 85 million unique TCR sequences.

Study-level points and caveats: There were a few CMV-associated chains whose specificity for CMV antigens was confirmed in vitro.

A multiplex PCR was run with 60 Vbeta primers and 13 Jbeta primers. Measured with immunoSEQ multiplex PCR; TCRdb has only the in-frame clones, and not every one. The sample consists of around 190,000 clones, roughly 72% of them appearing once. Donors showed nominal health when sampled, although they likely had unrecorded immune exposures. Germline V gives CDR1 SNHLY, CDR2 FYNNEI. After removal of 5 bases from V and 5 bases from J, the junction contained 3 bases not matched to a gene. The CDR3 totals 15 residues. What was sequenced was PBMCs. The sequence was collected from a man aged 25 to 40 in good health and CMV-seronegative. The rearrangement joins TRBV2 to TRBJ2-1; 13 bases align to TRBD2. The CDR3 sequence: CASSRTSGRHNEQFF. The CDR3 nucleotides are TGTGCCAGCAGTAGGACTAGCGGGAGACACAATGAGCAGTTCTTC. Based on the CDR3 plus reference TRBV2 and TRBJ2-1, the full variable domain is EPEVTQTPSHQVTQMGQEVILRCVPISNHLYFYWYRQILGQKVEFLVSFYNNEISEKSEIFDDQFSVERPDGSNFTLKIRSTKLEDSAMYFCASSRTSGRHNEQFFGPGTRLTVL.